The clone carrying this T cell receptor (beta chain) came up a few times. In the original analysis: Amplification from reference gene primers served as the basis for estimated nucleated cell counts. The table came from immunoSEQ multiplex PCR; TCRdb's copy has only in-frame clones and leaves some out. The V and J calls and the clone size are those of that table, but D and trimming were determined from the DNA. The sample lists under 150,000 clones, approximately 80% occurring once. This sample is part of a study of blood T cell repertoires in COVID-19. Study context: Sample material is recorded as cDNA or gDNA derived from T cells, B-cell-depleted T cells, or PBMCs.

After removal of 1 base from V and 3 bases from J, the junction contained 2 bases not matched to a gene. In germline, CDR1 is LNHDA, CDR2 SQIVND (reference sequence). This CDR3 is built from 14 residues. The chain combines TRBV19 with TRBJ2-5, with TRBD1 matching over 7 bases. The clonotype was recovered from a woman aged 80 or over with active or convalescent COVID-19. Sequencing used peripheral blood. The CDR3 DNA reads as TGTGCCAGTAGTATAGCCGGGACAGAAGAGACCCAGTACTTC. Residues: CASSIAGTEETQYF.